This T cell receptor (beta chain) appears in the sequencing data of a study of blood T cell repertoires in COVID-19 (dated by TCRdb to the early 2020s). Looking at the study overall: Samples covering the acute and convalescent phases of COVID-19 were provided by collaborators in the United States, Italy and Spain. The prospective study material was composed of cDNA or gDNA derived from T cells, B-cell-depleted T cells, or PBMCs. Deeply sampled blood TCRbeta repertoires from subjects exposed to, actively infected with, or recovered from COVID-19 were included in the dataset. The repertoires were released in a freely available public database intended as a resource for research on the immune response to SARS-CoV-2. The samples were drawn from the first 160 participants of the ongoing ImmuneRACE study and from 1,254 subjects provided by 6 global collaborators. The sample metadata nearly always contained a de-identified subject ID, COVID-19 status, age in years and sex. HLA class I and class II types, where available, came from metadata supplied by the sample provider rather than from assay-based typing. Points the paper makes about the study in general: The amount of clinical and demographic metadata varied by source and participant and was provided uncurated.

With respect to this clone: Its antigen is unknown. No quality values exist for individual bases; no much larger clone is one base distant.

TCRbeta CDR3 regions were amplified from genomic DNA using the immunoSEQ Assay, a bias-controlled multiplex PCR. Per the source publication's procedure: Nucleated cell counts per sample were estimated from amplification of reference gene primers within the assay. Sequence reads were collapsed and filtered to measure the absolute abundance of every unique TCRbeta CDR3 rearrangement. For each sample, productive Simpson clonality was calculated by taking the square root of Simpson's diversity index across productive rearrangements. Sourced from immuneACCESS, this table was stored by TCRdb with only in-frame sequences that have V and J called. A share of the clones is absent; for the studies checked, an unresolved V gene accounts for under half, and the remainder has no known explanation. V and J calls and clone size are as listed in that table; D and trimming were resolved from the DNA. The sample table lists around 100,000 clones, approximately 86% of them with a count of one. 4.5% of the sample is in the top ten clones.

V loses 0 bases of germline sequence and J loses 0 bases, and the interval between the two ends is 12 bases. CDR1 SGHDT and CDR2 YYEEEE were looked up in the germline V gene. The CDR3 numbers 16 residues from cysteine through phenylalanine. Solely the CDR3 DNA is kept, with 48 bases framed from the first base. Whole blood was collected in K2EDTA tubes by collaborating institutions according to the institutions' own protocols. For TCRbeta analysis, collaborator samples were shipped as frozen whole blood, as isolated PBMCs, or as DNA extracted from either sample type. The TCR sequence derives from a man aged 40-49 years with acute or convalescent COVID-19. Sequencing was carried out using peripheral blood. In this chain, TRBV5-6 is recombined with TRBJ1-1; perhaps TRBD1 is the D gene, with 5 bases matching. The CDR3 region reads CASSLARGTMNTEAFF. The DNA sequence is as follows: TGTGCCAGCAGCTTGGCGAGAGGGACTATGAACACTGAAGCTTTCTTT. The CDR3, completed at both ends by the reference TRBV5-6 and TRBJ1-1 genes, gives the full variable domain DAGVTQSPTHLIKTRGQQVTLRCSPKSGHDTVSWYQQALGQGPQFIFQYYEEEERQRGNFPDRFSGHQFPNYSSELNVNALLLGDSALYLCASSLARGTMNTEAFFGQGTRLTVV.